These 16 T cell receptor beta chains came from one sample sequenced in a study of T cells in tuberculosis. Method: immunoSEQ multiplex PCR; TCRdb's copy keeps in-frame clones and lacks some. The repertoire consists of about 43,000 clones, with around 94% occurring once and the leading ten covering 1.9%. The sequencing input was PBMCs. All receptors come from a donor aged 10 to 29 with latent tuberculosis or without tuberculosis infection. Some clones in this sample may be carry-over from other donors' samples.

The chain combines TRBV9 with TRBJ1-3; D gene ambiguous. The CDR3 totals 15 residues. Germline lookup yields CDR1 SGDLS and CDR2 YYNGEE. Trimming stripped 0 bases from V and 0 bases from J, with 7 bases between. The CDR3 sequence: CASSVEADSGNTIYF. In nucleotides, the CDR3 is TGTGCCAGCAGCGTAGAGGCGGACTCTGGAAACACCATATATTTT.

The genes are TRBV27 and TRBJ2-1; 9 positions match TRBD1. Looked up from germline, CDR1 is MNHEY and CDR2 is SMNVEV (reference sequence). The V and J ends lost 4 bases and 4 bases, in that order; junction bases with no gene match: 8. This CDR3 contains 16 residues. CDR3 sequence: CASSSTTGQGYNEQFF. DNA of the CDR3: TGTGCCAGCAGTTCAACTACGGGACAGGGTTACAATGAGCAGTTCTTC.

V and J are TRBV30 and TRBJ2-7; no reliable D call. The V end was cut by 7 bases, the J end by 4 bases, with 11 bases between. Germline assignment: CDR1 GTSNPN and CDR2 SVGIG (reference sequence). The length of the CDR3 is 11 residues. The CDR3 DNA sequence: TGTGCCTTCGAGCTGATATACGAGCAGTACTTC. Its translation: CAFELIYEQYF. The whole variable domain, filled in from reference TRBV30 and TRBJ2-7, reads SQTIHQWPATLVQPVGSPLSLECTVEGTSNPNLYWYRQAAGRGLQLLFYSVGIGQISSEVPQNLSASRPQDRQFILSSKKLLLSDSGFYLCAFELIYEQYFGPGTRLTVT.

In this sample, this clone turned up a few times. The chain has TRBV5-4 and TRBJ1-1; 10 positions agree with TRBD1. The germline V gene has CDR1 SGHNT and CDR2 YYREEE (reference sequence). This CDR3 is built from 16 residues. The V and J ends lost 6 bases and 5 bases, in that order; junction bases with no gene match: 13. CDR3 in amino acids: CASTTGGAAGYTEAFF. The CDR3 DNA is TGTGCCAGCACGACAGGGGGCGCGGCTGGGTATACTGAAGCTTTCTTT.

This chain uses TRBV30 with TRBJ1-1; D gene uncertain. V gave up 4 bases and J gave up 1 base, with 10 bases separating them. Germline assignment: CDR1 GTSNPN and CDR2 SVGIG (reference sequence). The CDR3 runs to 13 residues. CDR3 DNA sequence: TGTGCCTGGAAGTGGAGGGAGAACACTGAAGCTTTCTTT. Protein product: CAWKWRENTEAFF.

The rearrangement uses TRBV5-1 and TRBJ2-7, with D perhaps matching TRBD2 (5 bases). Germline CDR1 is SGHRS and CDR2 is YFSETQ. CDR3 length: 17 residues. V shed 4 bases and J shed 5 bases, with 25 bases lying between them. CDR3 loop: CASSGNYPEADRNEQYF. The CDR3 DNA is TGCGCCAGCAGCGGGAATTACCCGGAGGCAGACCGGAACGAGCAGTACTTC.

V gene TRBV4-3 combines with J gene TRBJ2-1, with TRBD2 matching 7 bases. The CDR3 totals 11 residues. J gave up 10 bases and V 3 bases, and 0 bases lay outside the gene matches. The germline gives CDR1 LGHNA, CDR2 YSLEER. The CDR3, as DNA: TGCGCCAGCAGCCAGGGACTAGAGCAGTTCTTC. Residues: CASSQGLEQFF.

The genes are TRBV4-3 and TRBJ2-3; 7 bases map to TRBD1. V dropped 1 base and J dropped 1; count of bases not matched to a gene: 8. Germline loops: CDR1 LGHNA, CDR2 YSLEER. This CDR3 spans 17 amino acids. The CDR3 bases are TGCGCCAGCAGCCAAGGATCCGGCCAGGGGGGCACAGATACGCAGTATTTT. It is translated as CASSQGSGQGGTDTQYF.

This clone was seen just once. The CDR3 is CASSQDDSNSYFSGNTIYF. The CDR3 coding sequence is TGTGCCAGCAGCCAGGATGACAGTAACAGCTACTTCTCTGGAAACACCATATATTTT. The J gene is TRBJ1-3, the V gene TRBV14, with D perhaps TRBD1 (5 bases). Per germline, CDR1 SGHDN and CDR2 FVKESK. The CDR3 loop spans 19 amino acids. V was trimmed by 3 bases and J by 0 bases, leaving 21 bases between them.

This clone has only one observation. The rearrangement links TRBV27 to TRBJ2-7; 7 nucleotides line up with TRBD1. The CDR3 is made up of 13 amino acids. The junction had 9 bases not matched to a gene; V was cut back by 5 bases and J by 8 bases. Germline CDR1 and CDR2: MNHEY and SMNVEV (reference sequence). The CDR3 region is CASSPRQGTQQYF. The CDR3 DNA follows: TGTGCCAGCAGTCCCAGACAGGGAACTCAGCAGTACTTC.

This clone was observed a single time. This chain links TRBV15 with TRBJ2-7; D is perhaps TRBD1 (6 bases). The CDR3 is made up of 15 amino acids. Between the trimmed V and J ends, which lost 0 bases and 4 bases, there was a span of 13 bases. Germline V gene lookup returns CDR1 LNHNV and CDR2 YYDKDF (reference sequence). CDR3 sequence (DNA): TGTGCCACCAGCAGAGATCCAGGGGCGCGATACGAGCAGTACTTC. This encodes CATSRDPGARYEQYF.

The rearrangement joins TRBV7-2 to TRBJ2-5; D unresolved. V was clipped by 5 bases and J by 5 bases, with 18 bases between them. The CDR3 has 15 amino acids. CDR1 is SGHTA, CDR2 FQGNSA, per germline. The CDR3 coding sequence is TGTGCCAGCAGCCCGAATTGGTCCCAGAGGGAGACCCAGTACTTC. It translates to CASSPNWSQRETQYF.

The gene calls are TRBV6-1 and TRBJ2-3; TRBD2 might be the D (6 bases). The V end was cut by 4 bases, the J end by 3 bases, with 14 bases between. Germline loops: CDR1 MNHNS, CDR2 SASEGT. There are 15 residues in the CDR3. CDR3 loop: CASSGGGRGTDTQYF. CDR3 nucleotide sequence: TGTGCCAGCAGTGGTGGGGGGAGAGGGACAGATACGCAGTATTTT.

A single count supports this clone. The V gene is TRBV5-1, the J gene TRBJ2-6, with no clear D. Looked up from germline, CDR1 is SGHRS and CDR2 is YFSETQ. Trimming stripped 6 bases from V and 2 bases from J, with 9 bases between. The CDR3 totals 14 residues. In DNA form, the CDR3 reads TGCGCCAGCAATCCCCGTACTGGGGCCAACGTCCTGACTTTC. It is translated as CASNPRTGANVLTF. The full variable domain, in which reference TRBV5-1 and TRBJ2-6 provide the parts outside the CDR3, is KAGVTQTPRYLIKTRGQQVTLSCSPISGHRSVSWYQQTPGQGLQFLFEYFSETQRNKGNFPGRFSGRQFSNSRSEMNVSTLELGDSALYLCASNPRTGANVLTFGAGSRLTVL.

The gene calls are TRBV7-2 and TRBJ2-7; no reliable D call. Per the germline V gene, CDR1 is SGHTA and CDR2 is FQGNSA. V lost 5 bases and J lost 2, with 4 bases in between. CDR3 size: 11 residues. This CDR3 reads CASSEAYEQYF. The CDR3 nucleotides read TGTGCCAGCAGCGAGGCCTACGAGCAGTACTTC.

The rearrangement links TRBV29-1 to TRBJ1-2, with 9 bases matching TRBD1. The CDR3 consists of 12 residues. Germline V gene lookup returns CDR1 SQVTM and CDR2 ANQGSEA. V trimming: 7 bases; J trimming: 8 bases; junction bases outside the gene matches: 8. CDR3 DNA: TGCAGCGCCGACAGGGGGGGAGGGGGCTACACCTTC. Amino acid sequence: CSADRGGGGYTF. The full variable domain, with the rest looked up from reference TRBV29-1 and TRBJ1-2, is SAVISQKPSRDICQRGTSLTIQCQVDSQVTMMFWYRQQPGQSLTLIATANQGSEATYESGFVIDKFPISRPNLTFSTLTVSNMSPEDSSIYLCSADRGGGGYTFGSGTRLTVV.